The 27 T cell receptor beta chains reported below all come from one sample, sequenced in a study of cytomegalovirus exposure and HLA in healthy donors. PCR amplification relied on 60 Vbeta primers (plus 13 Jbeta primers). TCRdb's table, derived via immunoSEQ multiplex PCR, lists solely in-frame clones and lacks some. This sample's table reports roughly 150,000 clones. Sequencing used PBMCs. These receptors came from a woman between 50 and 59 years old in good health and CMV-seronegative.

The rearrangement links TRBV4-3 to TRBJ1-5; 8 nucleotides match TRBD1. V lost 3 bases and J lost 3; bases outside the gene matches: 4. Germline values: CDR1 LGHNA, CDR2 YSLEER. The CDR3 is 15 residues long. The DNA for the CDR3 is TGCGCCAGCAGCCAGTTGACAGGGGACAATCAGCCCCAGCATTTT. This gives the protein CASSQLTGDNQPQHF.

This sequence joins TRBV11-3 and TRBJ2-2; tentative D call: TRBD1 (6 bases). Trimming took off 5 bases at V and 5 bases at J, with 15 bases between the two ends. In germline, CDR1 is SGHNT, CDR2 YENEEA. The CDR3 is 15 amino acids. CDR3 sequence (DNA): TGTGCCAGCAGCCGGTTCAGGGGATGGACCGGGGAGCTGTTTTTT. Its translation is CASSRFRGWTGELFF. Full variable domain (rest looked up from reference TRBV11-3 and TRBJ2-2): EAGVVQSPRYKIIEKKQPVAFWCNPISGHNTLYWYLQNLGQGPELLIRYENEEAVDDSQLPKDRFSAERLKGVDSTLKIQPAELGDSAVYLCASSRFRGWTGELFFGEGSRLTVL.

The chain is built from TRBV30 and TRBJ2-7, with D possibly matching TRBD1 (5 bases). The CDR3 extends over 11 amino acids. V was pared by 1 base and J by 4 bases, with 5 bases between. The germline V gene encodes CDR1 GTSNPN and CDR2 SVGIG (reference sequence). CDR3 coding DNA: TGTGCCTGGAGTGGACAGTACGAGCAGTACTTC. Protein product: CAWSGQYEQYF.

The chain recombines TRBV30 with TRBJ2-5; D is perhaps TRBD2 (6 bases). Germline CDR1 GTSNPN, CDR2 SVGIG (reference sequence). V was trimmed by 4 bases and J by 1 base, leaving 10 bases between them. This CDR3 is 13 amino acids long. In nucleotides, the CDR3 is TGTGCCTGGATGGGCGGGACCCAAGAGACCCAGTACTTC. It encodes CAWMGGTQETQYF.

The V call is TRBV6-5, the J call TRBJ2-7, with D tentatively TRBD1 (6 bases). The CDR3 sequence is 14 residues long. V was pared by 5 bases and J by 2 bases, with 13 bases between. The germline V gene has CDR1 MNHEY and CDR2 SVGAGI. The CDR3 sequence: CASSRDRLAYEQYF. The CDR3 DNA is TGTGCCAGCAGTCGCGACAGGCTTGCCTACGAGCAGTACTTC.

DNA for the CDR3: TGCGCCAGCAGCCACGGGACAGGGCTCGCAGAGACCCAGTACTTC. Protein product: CASSHGTGLAETQYF. This sequence joins TRBV4-3 and TRBJ2-5; 9 bases agree with TRBD1. CDR1 is LGHNA and CDR2 is YSLEER in the germline V gene. This CDR3 comprises 15 residues. Unmatched junction bases numbered 6, after V lost 3 bases and J lost 4 bases.

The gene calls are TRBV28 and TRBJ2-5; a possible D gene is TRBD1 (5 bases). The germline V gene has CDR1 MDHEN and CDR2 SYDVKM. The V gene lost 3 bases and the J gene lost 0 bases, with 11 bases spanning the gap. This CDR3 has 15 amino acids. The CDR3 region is CASSFGRAYQETQYF. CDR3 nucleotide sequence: TGTGCCAGCAGTTTCGGCAGGGCGTACCAAGAGACCCAGTACTTC.

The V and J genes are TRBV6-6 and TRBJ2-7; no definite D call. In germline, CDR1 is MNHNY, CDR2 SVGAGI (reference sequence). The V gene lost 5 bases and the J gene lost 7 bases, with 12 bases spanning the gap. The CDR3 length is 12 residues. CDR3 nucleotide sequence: TGTGCCAGCAGTCGAGTGGTCGGGGAGCAGTACTTC. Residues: CASSRVVGEQYF.

For the CDR3, the DNA is TGTGCCAGCAGCTTAAGAGGGAACACTGAAGCTTTCTTT. Its translation is CASSLRGNTEAFF. V and J are TRBV7-3 and TRBJ1-1; no definite D call. The V gene's germline CDR1 is SGHTA and CDR2 FQGTGA. The CDR3 is 13 residues long. The germline V and J ends were trimmed by 1 base and 1 base, with 4 bases remaining between them. Together with reference TRBV7-3 and TRBJ1-1, the CDR3 gives the full variable domain: GAGVSQTPSNKVTEKGKYVELRCDPISGHTALYWYRQSLGQGPEFLIYFQGTGAADDSGLPNDRFFAVRPEGSVSTLKIQRTERGDSAVYLCASSLRGNTEAFFGQGTRLTVV.

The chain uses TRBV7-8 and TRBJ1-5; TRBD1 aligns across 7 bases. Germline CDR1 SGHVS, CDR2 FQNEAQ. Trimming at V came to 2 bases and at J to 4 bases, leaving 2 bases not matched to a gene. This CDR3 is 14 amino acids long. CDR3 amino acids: CASSLPGQNQPQHF. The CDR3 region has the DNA TGTGCCAGCAGCTTACCGGGACAGAATCAGCCCCAGCATTTT.

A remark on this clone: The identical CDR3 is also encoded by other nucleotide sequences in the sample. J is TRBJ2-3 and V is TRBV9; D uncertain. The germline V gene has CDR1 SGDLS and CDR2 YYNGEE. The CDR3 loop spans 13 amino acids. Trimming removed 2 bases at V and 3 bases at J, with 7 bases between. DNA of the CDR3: TGTGCCAGCAGCGTCGTTTCGACAGATACGCAGTATTTT. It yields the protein CASSVVSTDTQYF.

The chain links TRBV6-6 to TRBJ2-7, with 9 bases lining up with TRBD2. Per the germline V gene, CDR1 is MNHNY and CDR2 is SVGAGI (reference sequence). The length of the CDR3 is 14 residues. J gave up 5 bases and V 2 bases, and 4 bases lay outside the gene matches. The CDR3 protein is CASSYRRGGHEQYF. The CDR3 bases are TGTGCCAGCAGTTACCGGCGGGGGGGCCACGAGCAGTACTTC.

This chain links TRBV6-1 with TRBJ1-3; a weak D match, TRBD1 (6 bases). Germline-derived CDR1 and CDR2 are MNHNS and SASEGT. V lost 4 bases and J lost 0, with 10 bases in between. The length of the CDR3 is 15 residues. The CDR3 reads CASSAQTGSGNTIYF. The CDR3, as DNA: TGTGCCAGCAGTGCCCAGACAGGCTCTGGAAACACCATATATTTT.

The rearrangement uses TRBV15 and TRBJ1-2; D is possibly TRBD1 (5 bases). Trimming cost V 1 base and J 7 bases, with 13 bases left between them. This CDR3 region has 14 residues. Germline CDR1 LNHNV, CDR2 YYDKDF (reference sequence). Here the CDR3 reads CATSRADSLRGYTF. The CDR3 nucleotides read TGTGCCACCAGCAGAGCCGACAGTTTACGTGGCTACACCTTC.

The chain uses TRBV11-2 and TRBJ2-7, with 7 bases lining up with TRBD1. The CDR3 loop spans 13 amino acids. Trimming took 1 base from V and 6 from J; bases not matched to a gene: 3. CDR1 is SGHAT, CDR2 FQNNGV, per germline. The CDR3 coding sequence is TGTGCCAGCAGCTTAGTCCCAGGGGGCGAGCAGTACTTC. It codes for CASSLVPGGEQYF.

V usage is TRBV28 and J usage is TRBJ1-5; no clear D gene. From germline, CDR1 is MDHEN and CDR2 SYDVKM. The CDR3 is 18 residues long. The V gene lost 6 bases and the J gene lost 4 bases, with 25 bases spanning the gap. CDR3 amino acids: CASSLDPSGRKGNQPQHF. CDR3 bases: TGTGCCAGCAGCCTAGATCCAAGCGGGAGGAAGGGTAATCAGCCCCAGCATTTT.

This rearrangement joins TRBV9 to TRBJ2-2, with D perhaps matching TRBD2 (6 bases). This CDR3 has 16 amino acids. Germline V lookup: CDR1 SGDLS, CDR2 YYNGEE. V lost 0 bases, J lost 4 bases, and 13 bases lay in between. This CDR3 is CASSVGVTSSTGELFF. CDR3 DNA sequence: TGTGCCAGCAGCGTAGGAGTTACTAGCAGCACCGGGGAGCTGTTTTTT.

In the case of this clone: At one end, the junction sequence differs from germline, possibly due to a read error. The CDR3 spells CASSLEGVSDNEQFF. CDR3 DNA sequence: TGCGCCAGCAGCTTGGAGGGGGTCTCCGACAATGAGCAGTTCTTC. This sequence joins TRBV5-1 and TRBJ2-1; tentatively, D is TRBD1 (6 bases). The CDR3 length is 15 residues. Germline-derived CDR1 and CDR2 are SGHRS and YFSETQ.

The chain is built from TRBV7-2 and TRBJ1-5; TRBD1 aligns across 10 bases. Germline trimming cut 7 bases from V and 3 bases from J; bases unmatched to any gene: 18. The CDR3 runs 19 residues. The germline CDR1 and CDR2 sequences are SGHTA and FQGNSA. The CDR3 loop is CASTPSTGGASEANQPQHF. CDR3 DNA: TGTGCCAGCACCCCTTCGACAGGGGGCGCGTCAGAGGCCAATCAGCCCCAGCATTTT.

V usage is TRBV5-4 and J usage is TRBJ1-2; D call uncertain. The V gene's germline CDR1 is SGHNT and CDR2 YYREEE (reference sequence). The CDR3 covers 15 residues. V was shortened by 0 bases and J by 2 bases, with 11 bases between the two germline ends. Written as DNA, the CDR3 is TGTGCCAGCAGCTTGGGGAGACCGGAAAACTATGGCTACACCTTC. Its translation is CASSLGRPENYGYTF.

The CDR3 DNA reads TGCGCCAGCAGCCAAGAAGGCAACAGGGTAGAACGATCACCCCTCCACTTT. It is translated as CASSQEGNRVERSPLHF. V and J are TRBV4-1 and TRBJ1-6; D is perhaps TRBD1 (6 bases). The CDR3 is made up of 17 amino acids. Per the germline V gene, CDR1 is MGHRA and CDR2 is YSYEKL. V lost 0 bases and J lost 10, with 19 bases in between.

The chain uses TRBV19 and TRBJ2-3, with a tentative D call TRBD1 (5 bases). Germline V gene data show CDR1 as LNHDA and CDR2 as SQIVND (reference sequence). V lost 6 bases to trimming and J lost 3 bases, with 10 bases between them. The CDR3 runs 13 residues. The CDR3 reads CASSDRPTDTQYF. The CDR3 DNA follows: TGTGCCAGTAGCGACAGACCTACAGATACGCAGTATTTT.

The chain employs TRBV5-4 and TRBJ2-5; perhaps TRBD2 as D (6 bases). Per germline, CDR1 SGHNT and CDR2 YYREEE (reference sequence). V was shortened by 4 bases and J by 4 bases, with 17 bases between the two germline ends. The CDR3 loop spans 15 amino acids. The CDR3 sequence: CASSRFQGGGETQYF. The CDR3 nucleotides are TGTGCCAGCAGCAGGTTCCAGGGAGGTGGAGAGACCCAGTACTTC.

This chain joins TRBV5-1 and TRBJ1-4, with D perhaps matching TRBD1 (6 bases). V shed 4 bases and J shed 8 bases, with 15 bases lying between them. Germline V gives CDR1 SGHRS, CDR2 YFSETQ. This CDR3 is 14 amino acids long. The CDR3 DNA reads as TGCGCCAGCAGCCCACAGGGAGGGCACGAAAAACTGTTTTTT. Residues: CASSPQGGHEKLFF.

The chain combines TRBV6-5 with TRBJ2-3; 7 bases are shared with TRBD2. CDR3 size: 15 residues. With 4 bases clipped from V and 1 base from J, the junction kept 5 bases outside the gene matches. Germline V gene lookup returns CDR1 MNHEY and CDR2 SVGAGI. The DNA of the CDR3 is TGTGCCAGCAGTTGGGGGAGGGGACGCACAGATACGCAGTATTTT. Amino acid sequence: CASSWGRGRTDTQYF.

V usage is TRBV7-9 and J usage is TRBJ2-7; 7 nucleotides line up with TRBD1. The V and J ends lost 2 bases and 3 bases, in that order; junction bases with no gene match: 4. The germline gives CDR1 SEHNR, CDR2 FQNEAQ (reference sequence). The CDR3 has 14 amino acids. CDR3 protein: CASSLHRGDYEQYF. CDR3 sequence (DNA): TGTGCCAGCAGCTTACACAGGGGTGACTACGAGCAGTACTTC.

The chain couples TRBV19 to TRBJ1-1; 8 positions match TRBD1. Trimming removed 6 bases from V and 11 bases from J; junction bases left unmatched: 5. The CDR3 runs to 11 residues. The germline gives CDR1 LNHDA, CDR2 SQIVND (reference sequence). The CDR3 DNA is TGTGCCAGTAGCCTGACAGGGGTCGCTTTCTTT. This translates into CASSLTGVAFF.